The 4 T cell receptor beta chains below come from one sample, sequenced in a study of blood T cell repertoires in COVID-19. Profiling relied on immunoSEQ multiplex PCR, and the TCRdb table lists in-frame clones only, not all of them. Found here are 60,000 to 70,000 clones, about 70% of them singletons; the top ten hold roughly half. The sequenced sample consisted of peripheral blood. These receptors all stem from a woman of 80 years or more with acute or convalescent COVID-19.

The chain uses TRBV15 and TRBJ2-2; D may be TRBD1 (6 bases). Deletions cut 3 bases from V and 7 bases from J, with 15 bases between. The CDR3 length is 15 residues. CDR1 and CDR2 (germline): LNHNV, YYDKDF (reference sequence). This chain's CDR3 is CATSSTGWYGGELFF. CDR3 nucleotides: TGTGCCACCAGCAGTACAGGGTGGTACGGCGGGGAGCTGTTTTTT. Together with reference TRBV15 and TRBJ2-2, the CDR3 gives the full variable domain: DAMVIQNPRYQVTQFGKPVTLSCSQTLNHNVMYWYQQKSSQAPKLLFHYYDKDFNNEADTPDNFQSRRPNTSFCFLDIRSPGLGDTAMYLCATSSTGWYGGELFFGEGSRLTVL.

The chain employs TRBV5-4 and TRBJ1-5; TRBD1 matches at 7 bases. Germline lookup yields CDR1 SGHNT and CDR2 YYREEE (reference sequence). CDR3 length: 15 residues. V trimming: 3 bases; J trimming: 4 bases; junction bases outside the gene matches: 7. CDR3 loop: CASSSPRDRNQPQHF. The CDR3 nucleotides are TGTGCCAGCAGCTCGCCCCGGGACAGAAATCAGCCCCAGCATTTT.

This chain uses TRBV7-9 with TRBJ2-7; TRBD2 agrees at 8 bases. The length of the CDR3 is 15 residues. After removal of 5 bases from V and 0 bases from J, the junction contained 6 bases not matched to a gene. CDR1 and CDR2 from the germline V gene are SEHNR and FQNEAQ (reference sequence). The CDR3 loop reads CASSLGGAYSYEQYF. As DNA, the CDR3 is TGTGCCAGCAGCCTCGGGGGGGCCTACTCCTACGAGCAGTACTTC.

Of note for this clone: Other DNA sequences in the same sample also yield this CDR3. CDR3 amino acids: CASSPQGDYGYTF. In nucleotides, the CDR3 is TGTGCCAGCTCACCCCAGGGGGACTATGGCTACACCTTC. J is TRBJ1-2 and V is TRBV18; 7 nucleotides align to TRBD1. J was trimmed by 3 bases and V by 3 bases; bases with no gene match: 1. This CDR3 is built from 13 residues. Germline CDR1 is KGHSH and CDR2 is LQKENI.